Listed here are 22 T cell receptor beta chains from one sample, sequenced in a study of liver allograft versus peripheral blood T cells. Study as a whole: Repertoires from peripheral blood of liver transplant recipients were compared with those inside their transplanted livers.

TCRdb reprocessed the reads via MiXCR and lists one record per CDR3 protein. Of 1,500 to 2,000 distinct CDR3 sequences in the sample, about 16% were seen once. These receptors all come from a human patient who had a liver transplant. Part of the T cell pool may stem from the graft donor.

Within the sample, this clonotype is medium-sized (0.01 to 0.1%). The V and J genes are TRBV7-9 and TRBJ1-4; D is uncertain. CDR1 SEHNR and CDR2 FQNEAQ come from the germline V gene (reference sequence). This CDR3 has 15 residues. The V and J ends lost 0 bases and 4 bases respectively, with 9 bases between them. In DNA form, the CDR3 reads TGTGCCAGCAGCTTAGCAGGGCAGCTTAATGAAAAACTGTTTTTT. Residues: CASSLAGQLNEKLFF.

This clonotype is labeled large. The CDR3 protein is CASSSGGATNEKLFF. The CDR3 bases are TGTGCCAGCAGCTCTGGGGGCGCAACTAATGAAAAACTGTTTTTT. The rearrangement uses TRBV6-2 or TRBV6-3 and TRBJ1-4; D is possibly TRBD1 (6 bases). V lost 6 bases and J 0 bases, leaving 11 bases between the germline ends. Germline values: CDR1 MNHEY, CDR2 SVGEGT. The CDR3 has 15 residues.

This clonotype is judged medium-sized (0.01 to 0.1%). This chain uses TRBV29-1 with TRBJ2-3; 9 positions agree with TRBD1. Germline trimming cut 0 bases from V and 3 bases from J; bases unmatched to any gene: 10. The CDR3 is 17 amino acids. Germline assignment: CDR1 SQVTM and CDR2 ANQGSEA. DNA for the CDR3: TGCAGCGTTGAAGATCCGTGGGGGACAGGGTGGACAGATACGCAGTATTTT. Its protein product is CSVEDPWGTGWTDTQYF.

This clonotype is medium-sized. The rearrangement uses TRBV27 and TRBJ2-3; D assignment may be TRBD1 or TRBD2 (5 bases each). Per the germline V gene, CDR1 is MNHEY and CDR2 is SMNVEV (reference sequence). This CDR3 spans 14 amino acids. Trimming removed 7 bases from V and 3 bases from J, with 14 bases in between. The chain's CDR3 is CASTGRGRTDTQYF. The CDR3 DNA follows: TGTGCCAGCACGGGAAGGGGTAGGACAGATACGCAGTATTTT.

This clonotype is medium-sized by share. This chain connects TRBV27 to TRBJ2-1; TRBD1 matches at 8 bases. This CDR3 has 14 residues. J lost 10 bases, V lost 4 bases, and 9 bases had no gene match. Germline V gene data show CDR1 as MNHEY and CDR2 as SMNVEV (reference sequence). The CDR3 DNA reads TGTGCCAGCAGTTATACAGGGGGTCGAGAGGAGCAGTTCTTC. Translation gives CASSYTGGREEQFF.

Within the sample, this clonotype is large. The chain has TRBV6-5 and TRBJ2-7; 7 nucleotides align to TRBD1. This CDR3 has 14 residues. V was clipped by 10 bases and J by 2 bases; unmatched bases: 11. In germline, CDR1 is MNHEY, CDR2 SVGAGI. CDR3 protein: CATTRGRETYEQYF. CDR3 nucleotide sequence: TGTGCCACCACGAGGGGGCGCGAAACCTACGAGCAGTACTTC.

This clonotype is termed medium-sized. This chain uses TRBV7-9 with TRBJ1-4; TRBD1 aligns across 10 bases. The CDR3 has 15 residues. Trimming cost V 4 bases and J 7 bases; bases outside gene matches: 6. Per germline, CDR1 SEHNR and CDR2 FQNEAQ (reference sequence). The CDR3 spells CASSWRGTGVEKLFF. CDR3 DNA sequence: TGTGCCAGCAGCTGGCGGGGGACAGGGGTTGAAAAACTGTTTTTT.

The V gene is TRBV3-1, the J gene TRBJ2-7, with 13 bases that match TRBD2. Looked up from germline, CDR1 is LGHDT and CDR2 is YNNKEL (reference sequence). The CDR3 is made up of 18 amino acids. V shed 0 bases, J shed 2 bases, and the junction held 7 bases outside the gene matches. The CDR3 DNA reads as TGTGCCAGCAGCCAAGAAGTTCGGGGACTAGCGGGACCCTACGAGCAGTACTTC. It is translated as CASSQEVRGLAGPYEQYF.

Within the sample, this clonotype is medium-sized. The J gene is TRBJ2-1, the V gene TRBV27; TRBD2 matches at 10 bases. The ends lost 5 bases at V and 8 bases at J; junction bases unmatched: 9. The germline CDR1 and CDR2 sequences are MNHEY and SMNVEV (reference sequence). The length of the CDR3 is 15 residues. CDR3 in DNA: TGTGCCAGCAGTAACCAGCGGGAGGGCCGGTATGAGCAGTTCTTC. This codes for CASSNQREGRYEQFF.

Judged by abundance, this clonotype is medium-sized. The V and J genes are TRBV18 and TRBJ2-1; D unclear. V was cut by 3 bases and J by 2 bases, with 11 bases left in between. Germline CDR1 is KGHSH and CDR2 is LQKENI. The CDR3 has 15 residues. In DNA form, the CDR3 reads TGTGCCAGCTCACCGATGACTGTTACCTACAATGAGCAGTTCTTC. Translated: CASSPMTVTYNEQFF.

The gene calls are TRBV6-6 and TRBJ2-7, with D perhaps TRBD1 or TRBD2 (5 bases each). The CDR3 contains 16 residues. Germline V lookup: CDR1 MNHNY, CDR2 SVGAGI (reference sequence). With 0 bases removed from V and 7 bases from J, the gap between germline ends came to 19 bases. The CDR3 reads CASSYSRTGGGREQYF. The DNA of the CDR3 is TGTGCCAGCAGTTACTCGCGTACAGGAGGCGGAAGGGAGCAGTACTTC.

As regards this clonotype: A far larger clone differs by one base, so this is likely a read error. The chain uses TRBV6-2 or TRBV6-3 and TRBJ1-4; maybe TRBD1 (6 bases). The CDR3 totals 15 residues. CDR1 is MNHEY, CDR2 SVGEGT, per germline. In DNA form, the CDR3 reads TGTGCCAGCAGTTCCAGTGGACAGATTAATTCACCCATCCACTTT. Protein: CASSSSGQINSPIHF.

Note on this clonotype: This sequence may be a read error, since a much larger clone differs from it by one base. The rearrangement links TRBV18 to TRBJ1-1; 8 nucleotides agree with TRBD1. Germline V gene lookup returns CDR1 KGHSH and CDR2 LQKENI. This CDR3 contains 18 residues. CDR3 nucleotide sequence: TGTGTCAGCTCACTAAACATCGTCGGGACAGGCATGAACACTGAAGCTTTCTTT. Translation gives CVSSLNIVGTGMNTEAFF.

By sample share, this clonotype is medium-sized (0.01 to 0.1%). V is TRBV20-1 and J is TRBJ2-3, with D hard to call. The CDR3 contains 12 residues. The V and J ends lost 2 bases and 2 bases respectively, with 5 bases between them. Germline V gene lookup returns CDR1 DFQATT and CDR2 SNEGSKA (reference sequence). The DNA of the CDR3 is TGCAGTGCTAGATCCCTCACAGATACGCAGTATTTT. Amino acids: CSARSLTDTQYF.

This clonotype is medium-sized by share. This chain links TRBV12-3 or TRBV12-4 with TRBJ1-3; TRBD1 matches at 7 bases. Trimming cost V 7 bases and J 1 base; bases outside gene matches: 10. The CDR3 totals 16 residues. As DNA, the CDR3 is TGTGCCAGCAAAAATCCGGGACAGCAGTCTGGAAACACCATATATTTT. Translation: CASKNPGQQSGNTIYF.

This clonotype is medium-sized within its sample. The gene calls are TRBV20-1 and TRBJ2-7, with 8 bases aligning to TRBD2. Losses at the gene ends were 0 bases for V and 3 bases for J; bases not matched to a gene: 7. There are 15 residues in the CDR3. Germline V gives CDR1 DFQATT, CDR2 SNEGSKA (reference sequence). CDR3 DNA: TGCAGTGCTAGAGATTGGGGTAGCGGGGACTACGAGCAGTACTTC. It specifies CSARDWGSGDYEQYF.

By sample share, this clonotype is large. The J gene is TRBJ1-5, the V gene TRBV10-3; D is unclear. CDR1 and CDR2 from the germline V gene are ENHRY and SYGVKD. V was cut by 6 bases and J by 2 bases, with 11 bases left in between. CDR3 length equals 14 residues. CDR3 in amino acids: CAIRPSGGNQPQHF. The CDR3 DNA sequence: TGTGCCATCAGGCCCTCGGGCGGCAATCAGCCCCAGCATTTT.

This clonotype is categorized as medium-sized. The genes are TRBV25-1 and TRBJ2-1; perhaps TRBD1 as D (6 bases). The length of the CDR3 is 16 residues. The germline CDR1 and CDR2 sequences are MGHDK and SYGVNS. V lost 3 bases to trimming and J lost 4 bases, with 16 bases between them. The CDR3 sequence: CASSDLTGRAYNEQFF. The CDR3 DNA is TGTGCCAGCAGTGACCTAACAGGGAGAGCTTACAATGAGCAGTTCTTC.

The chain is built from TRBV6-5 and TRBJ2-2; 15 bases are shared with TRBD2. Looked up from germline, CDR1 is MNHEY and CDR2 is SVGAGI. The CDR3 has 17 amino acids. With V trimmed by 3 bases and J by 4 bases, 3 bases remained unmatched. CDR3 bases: TGTGCCAGCAGTTATGTGGGACTAGCGGGAGGCACCGGGGAGCTGTTTTTT. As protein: CASSYVGLAGGTGELFF.

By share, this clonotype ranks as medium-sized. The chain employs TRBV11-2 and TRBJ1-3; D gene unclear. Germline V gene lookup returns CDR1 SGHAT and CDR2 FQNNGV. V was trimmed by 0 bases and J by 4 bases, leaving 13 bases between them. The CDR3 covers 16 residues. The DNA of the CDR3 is TGTGCCAGCAGCTTAGATAGGGCACAGTTCGGAAACACCATATATTTT. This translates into CASSLDRAQFGNTIYF.

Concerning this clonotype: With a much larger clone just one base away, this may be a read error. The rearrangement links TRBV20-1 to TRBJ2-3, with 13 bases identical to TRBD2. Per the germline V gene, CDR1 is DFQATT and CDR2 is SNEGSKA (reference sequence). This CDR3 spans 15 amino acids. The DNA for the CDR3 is TGCGGTGCGGGGGGACTAGCGGGAAGCACAGATACGCAGTATTTT. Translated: CGAGGLAGSTDTQYF.

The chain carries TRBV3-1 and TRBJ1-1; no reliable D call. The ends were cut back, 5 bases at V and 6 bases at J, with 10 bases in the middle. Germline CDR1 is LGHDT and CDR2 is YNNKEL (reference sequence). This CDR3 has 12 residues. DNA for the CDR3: TGTGCCAGCAGCAGGGAGAAAGCTGAAGCTTTCTTT. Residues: CASSREKAEAFF. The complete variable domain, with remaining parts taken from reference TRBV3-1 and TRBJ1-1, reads DTAVSQTPKYLVTQMGNDKSIKCEQNLGHDTMYWYKQDSKKFLKIMFSYNNKELIINETVPNRFSPKSPDKAHLNLHINSLELGDSAVYFCASSREKAEAFFGQGTRLTVV.